The clone carrying this TCR beta chain showed up just once. Its cognate antigen is unknown. Primers included in the PCR were 60 Vbeta and 13 Jbeta primers. Measured with immunoSEQ multiplex PCR; TCRdb has only the in-frame clones, and not every one. The profile shows approximately 150,000 clones, 85% of them singletons. The germline V gene has CDR1 SQVTM and CDR2 ANQGSEA. Trimming at V came to 6 bases and at J to 0 bases, leaving 9 bases not matched to a gene. This CDR3 has 15 amino acids. This sample was included in a study of cytomegalovirus exposure and HLA in healthy donors. Study-level findings and limits: A classifier reportedly called cytomegalovirus status with high sensitivity and specificity. When a later analysis compared HLA-associated TCR beta chains with equally common others, the HLA-associated chains turned out to be more clonally expanded and to have lower generation probabilities. Differences between HLA loci emerged in a later analysis of TCR association rates, with DRB1 most and HLA-C fewest.

The J gene is TRBJ2-5, the V gene TRBV29-1, with 8 bases that match TRBD2. Sequencing used PBMCs. The sequence derives from a man aged 25-45 years in good health and CMV-seropositive. The CDR3 coding sequence is TGCAGCGTCCAATCTCACGGGAGGGACCAAGAGACCCAGTACTTC. Its protein is CSVQSHGRDQETQYF.